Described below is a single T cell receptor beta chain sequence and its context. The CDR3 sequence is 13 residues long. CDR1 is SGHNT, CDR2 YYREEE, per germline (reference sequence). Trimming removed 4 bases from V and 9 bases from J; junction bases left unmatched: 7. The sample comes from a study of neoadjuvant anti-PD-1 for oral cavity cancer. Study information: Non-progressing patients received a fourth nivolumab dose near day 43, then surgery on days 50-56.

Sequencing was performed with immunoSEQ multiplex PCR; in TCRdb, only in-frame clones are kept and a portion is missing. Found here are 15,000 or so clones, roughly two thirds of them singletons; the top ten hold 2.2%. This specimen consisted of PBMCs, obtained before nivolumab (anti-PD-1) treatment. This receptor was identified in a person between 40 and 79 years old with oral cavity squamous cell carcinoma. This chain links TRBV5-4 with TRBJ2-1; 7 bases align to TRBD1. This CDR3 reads CASSPRQGSEQFF. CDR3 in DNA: TGTGCCAGCAGCCCCAGACAGGGCTCTGAGCAGTTCTTC. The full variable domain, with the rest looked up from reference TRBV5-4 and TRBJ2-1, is ETGVTQSPTHLIKTRGQQVTLRCSSQSGHNTVSWYQQALGQGPQFIFQYYREEENGRGNFPPRFSGLQFPNYSSELNVNALELDDSALYLCASSPRQGSEQFFGPGTRLTVL.